These T cell receptor beta chains were read from a single sample in a study of read filtering for tumor transcriptome and immune sequencing. A single record per CDR3 protein comes from TCRdb applying MiXCR to the reads. The data contain tens of thousands of distinct CDR3 sequences, about 14% of them seen just once; the ten biggest clones take up around 43%. Input material: a population of CD138-negative cells sorted from bone marrow. These receptors were collected from a donor aged 40 or older with multiple myeloma. Both conserved end residues are part of each CDR3. Each record gives: D gene, clone size, J gene, V gene, CDR3 protein, CDR3 DNA. The D gene is left open where the match is weak. Clone size, where shown, is once, few, many, or a class for clones that have expanded.

.,.,TRBJ1-3,TRBV4-1,CASSQDVRGGRNTIYF,TGCGCCAGCAGCCAAGATGTCAGGGGAGGTAGAAACACCATATATTTT
TRBD1,.,TRBJ2-3,TRBV4-2,CASSQRTGVRTDTQYF,TGTGCCAGCAGCCAACGCACAGGGGTACGAACAGATACGCAGTATTTT
.,.,TRBJ1-1,TRBV6-1,CAGTGQLEAFF,TGTGCCGGCACTGGACAGCTCGAGGCTTTCTTT
TRBD2,many,TRBJ2-1,TRBV7-2,CASSLASLAVYNEQFF,TGTGCCAGCAGCTTAGCCTCCCTAGCGGTTTACAATGAGCAGTTCTTC
.,many,TRBJ1-4,TRBV20-1,CSASVHGAGAEKLFF,TGCAGTGCTTCAGTACACGGGGCCGGGGCCGAAAAACTGTTTTTT
.,many,TRBJ2-1,TRBV28,CASSSGTPTYNEQFF,TGTGCCAGCAGCTCCGGGACACCAACCTACAATGAGCAGTTCTTC
TRBD1,few,TRBJ2-5,TRBV28,CASSFVSGTGGETQYF,TGTGCCAGCAGTTTCGTCTCCGGGACAGGGGGAGAGACCCAGTACTTC
.,many,TRBJ1-5,TRBV28,CASRGGGIGASNQPQHF,TGTGCCAGCAGGGGAGGAGGGATAGGGGCTAGCAATCAGCCCCAGCATTTT
.,many,TRBJ2-4,TRBV25-1,CASTNERGSKNIQYF,TGTGCCAGCACTAACGAGAGGGGATCCAAAAACATTCAGTACTTC
.,few,TRBJ2-3,TRBV5-1,CASSLEVDTQYF,TGCGCCAGCAGCTTGGAGGTCGATACGCAGTATTTT
.,many,TRBJ2-6,TRBV6-1,CASSGWPNGANVLTF,TGTGCCAGCAGTGGCTGGCCAAACGGGGCCAACGTCCTGACTTTC
.,.,TRBJ2-2,TRBV6-5,CASSYTLGATLGLFF,TGTGCCAGCAGTTACACACTAGGAGCGACTCTAGGGCTGTTTTTT
.,many,TRBJ2-6,TRBV7-9,CASSFEIGANVLTF,TGTGCCAGCAGCTTTGAAATTGGGGCCAACGTCCTGACTTTC